The 28 T cell receptor beta chains reported below all come from one sample, sequenced in a study of cytomegalovirus exposure and HLA in healthy donors. A multiplex PCR was run with 60 Vbeta primers and 13 Jbeta primers. Clones were sequenced by immunoSEQ multiplex PCR, and TCRdb holds only the in-frame ones, with some missing. The table includes 200,000 to 250,000 clones, around 89% detected once. Sequencing used PBMCs. These receptors all come from a woman aged 18-29 years in good health and CMV-seronegative.

The chain recombines TRBV5-1 with TRBJ1-1; D is unclear. The CDR3 runs 14 residues. V shed 2 bases and J shed 5 bases, with 13 bases lying between them. Germline V gene lookup returns CDR1 SGHRS and CDR2 YFSETQ. CDR3 sequence (DNA): TGCGCCAGCAGCTTCGAGGTAGGGAGGACTGAAGCTTTCTTT. It encodes CASSFEVGRTEAFF.

The genes are TRBV5-4 and TRBJ2-1; TRBD2 aligns across 7 bases. The V gene end was trimmed by 1 base and the J gene end by 6 bases; junction bases not matched to a gene: 10. This CDR3 spans 16 amino acids. Germline V gene data show CDR1 as SGHNT and CDR2 as YYREEE (reference sequence). The CDR3 here is CASSLNVAGGGNEQFF. As DNA, the CDR3 is TGTGCCAGCAGCTTGAATGTAGCGGGTGGGGGCAATGAGCAGTTCTTC.

This chain links TRBV19 with TRBJ2-3, with 8 nucleotides matching TRBD2. J lost 1 base, V lost 9 bases, and 9 bases had no gene match. The CDR3 extends over 15 amino acids. In germline, CDR1 is LNHDA, CDR2 SQIVND (reference sequence). The CDR3 loop reads CARPSSGGGTDTQYF. The CDR3 DNA is TGTGCCAGACCCTCGTCCGGGGGGGGCACAGATACGCAGTATTTT.

The chain links TRBV4-3 to TRBJ2-1; 10 bases fit TRBD2. Germline loops: CDR1 LGHNA, CDR2 YSLEER. This CDR3 has 16 amino acids. The trim removed 2 bases at V and 5 bases at J, leaving 6 bases unmatched. The CDR3 spells CASSQLAGGWDNEQFF. Here the CDR3 DNA reads TGCGCCAGCAGCCAATTAGCGGGAGGATGGGACAATGAGCAGTTCTTC.

With respect to this clone: The junction and the germline gene differ at one end; a read error may be behind it. At the DNA level, this CDR3 is encoded by other sequences in the same sample as well. The rearrangement links TRBV10-3 to TRBJ2-5; D not certain. CDR1 and CDR2 (germline): ENHRY, SYGVKD. The CDR3 is made up of 14 amino acids. The CDR3 region is CAISEPKEQETQYF. The CDR3 DNA reads as TGCGCCATCAGTGAGCCTAAAGAACAAGAGACCCAGTACTTC.

This sequence joins TRBV30 and TRBJ2-7; 10 bases line up with TRBD1. Germline lookup yields CDR1 GTSNPN and CDR2 SVGIG (reference sequence). Trimming took 5 bases from V and 2 from J; bases not matched to a gene: 0. The CDR3 has 12 residues. CDR3 amino acids: CAWGTGAYEQYF. For the CDR3, the DNA is TGTGCCTGGGGGACAGGGGCCTACGAGCAGTACTTC.

This chain links TRBV11-1 with TRBJ2-1; D ambiguous. V dropped 0 bases and J dropped 0 bases, with 12 bases sitting between them. There are 17 residues in the CDR3. Germline CDR1 SGHAT, CDR2 FQDESV (reference sequence). The CDR3 bases are TGTGCCAGCAGCTTAGCGCGGAGCCTAAGCTCCTACAATGAGCAGTTCTTC. Amino acids: CASSLARSLSSYNEQFF.

CDR3 sequence reads: CASSDPGLAGANVLTF. The CDR3 region has the DNA TGTGCCAGCAGTGACCCGGGGTTGGCTGGGGCCAACGTCCTGACTTTC. This chain connects TRBV2 to TRBJ2-6; D perhaps matches TRBD2 (5 bases). V gave up 3 bases and J gave up 2 bases, with 11 bases separating them. The germline V gene has CDR1 SNHLY and CDR2 FYNNEI. This CDR3 contains 16 residues.

The V and J genes are TRBV7-2 and TRBJ2-3, with unresolved D. This CDR3 spans 14 amino acids. V was clipped by 0 bases and J by 5 bases, with 9 bases between them. Germline CDR1 is SGHTA and CDR2 is FQGNSA. Here the CDR3 DNA reads TGTGCCAGCAGCTTAGCTTTAGTAAAAGATACGCAGTATTTT. Amino acids: CASSLALVKDTQYF.

The chain combines TRBV5-1 with TRBJ2-7, with 8 bases lining up with TRBD2. This CDR3 region has 14 residues. Germline values: CDR1 SGHRS, CDR2 YFSETQ. V lost 5 bases to trimming and J lost 0 bases; unmatched junction nucleotides: 4. CDR3 sequence reads: CASRLAVSSYEQYF. Here the CDR3 DNA reads TGCGCCAGCAGACTAGCGGTCAGCTCCTACGAGCAGTACTTC.

The chain recombines TRBV9 with TRBJ2-3; D may be TRBD2 (6 bases). The CDR3 consists of 16 residues. V lost 1 base and J 0 bases, leaving 12 bases between the germline ends. Germline V gene sequence: CDR1 SGDLS, CDR2 YYNGEE. The CDR3 region has the DNA TGTGCCAGCAGCGTATCGGCAGGGACTAGCACAGATACGCAGTATTTT. Translating it yields CASSVSAGTSTDTQYF.

The J gene is TRBJ2-7, the V gene TRBV5-1; tentatively, D is TRBD1 (6 bases). Trimming cost V 0 bases and J 3 bases, with 16 bases left between them. Per germline, CDR1 SGHRS and CDR2 YFSETQ. The CDR3 totals 16 residues. The CDR3 loop is CASSLGLTDRNYEQYF. In DNA form, the CDR3 reads TGCGCCAGCAGCTTGGGGTTAACGGACAGAAACTACGAGCAGTACTTC.

V usage is TRBV11-2 and J usage is TRBJ1-5, with 7 bases aligning to TRBD1. With V trimmed by 5 bases and J by 6 bases, 13 bases remained unmatched. Per the germline V gene, CDR1 is SGHAT and CDR2 is FQNNGV. This CDR3 has 16 residues. CDR3 coding DNA: TGTGCCAGCAGCCTTGTCTTCCGGGACAGAGGTCAGCCCCAGCATTTT. Its translation: CASSLVFRDRGQPQHF.

The chain links TRBV7-3 to TRBJ2-3; tentative D call: TRBD2 (7 bases). V was trimmed by 5 bases and J by 4 bases, leaving 13 bases between them. This CDR3 has 14 amino acids. Germline V CDR1 and CDR2: SGHTA, FQGTGA. This CDR3 is CASSPTGGPDTQYF. CDR3 sequence (DNA): TGTGCCAGCAGCCCTACGGGGGGCCCAGATACGCAGTATTTT.

This clone turned up a few times. The V call is TRBV18, the J call TRBJ2-1, with 10 bases matching TRBD2. CDR1 and CDR2 from the germline V gene are KGHSH and LQKENI. J gave up 9 bases and V 2 bases, and 7 bases lay outside the gene matches. The CDR3 sequence is 15 residues long. In nucleotides, the CDR3 is TGTGCCAGCTCACCAGGACTAGCGGTGTATGCTGAGCAGTTCTTC. The encoded protein is CASSPGLAVYAEQFF.

The V call is TRBV27, the J call TRBJ2-3; TRBD2 matches 10 bases. The CDR3 has 16 amino acids. V dropped 2 bases and J dropped 4; count of bases not matched to a gene: 6. The germline gives CDR1 MNHEY, CDR2 SMNVEV (reference sequence). The CDR3 region is CASSLMASGSADTQYF. CDR3 sequence (DNA): TGTGCCAGCAGTTTAATGGCTAGCGGGAGTGCAGATACGCAGTATTTT.

The chain links TRBV5-1 to TRBJ2-5; 7 nucleotides agree with TRBD2. This CDR3 region has 15 residues. Germline CDR1 and CDR2: SGHRS and YFSETQ. The V and J ends lost 3 bases and 2 bases, in that order; junction bases with no gene match: 7. The CDR3 nucleotides are TGCGCCAGCAGCTGGGGGACGGGAGGACAAGAGACCCAGTACTTC. Residues: CASSWGTGGQETQYF.

This clone was seen more than once but under ten times. The J gene is TRBJ2-2, the V gene TRBV10-3; 12 bases map to TRBD2. In germline, CDR1 is ENHRY, CDR2 SYGVKD. V lost 2 bases and J lost 4; bases outside the gene matches: 5. The CDR3 loop spans 17 amino acids. CDR3 sequence reads: CAISERGLAGFTGELFF. The CDR3, as DNA: TGTGCCATCAGTGAGAGGGGACTAGCGGGTTTCACCGGGGAGCTGTTTTTT.

The J gene is TRBJ2-5, the V gene TRBV7-2; unclear D gene. The CDR3 sequence is 13 residues long. Germline CDR1 SGHTA, CDR2 FQGNSA. V lost 5 bases, J lost 5 bases, and 12 bases lay in between. CDR3 in amino acids: CASSVGREETQYF. The CDR3 nucleotides read TGTGCCAGCAGCGTCGGTCGAGAGGAGACCCAGTACTTC.

The V gene is TRBV5-1, the J gene TRBJ1-5, with TRBD1 matching over 7 bases. The CDR3 is 13 amino acids. With V trimmed by 4 bases and J by 15 bases, 13 bases remained unmatched. Germline CDR1 is SGHRS and CDR2 is YFSETQ. CDR3 loop: CASSPLPGQMAHF. In DNA form, the CDR3 reads TGCGCCAGCAGCCCACTCCCGGGACAGATGGCGCATTTT.

The genes are TRBV6-5 and TRBJ1-1; D not resolved. The CDR3 consists of 14 residues. Trimming left V 0 bases short and J 5 bases short, with 10 bases between. CDR1 MNHEY and CDR2 SVGAGI come from the germline V gene. CDR3 sequence: CASSYSKRTTEAFF. The CDR3 nucleotides read TGTGCCAGCAGTTACTCGAAACGGACTACTGAAGCTTTCTTT.

The V and J genes are TRBV4-2 and TRBJ1-2, with D possibly TRBD1 on 6 matching bases. This CDR3 spans 13 amino acids. Germline assignment: CDR1 LGHNA and CDR2 YNFKEQ. V was pared by 6 bases and J by 6 bases, with 14 bases between. As DNA, the CDR3 is TGTGCCAGCAGAAAGACAGGATTGGATGGCTACACCTTC. It yields the protein CASRKTGLDGYTF.

The chain joins TRBV7-8 to TRBJ2-7; 12 nucleotides align to TRBD2. Germline trimming cut 4 bases from V and 6 bases from J; bases unmatched to any gene: 10. The CDR3 consists of 16 residues. Germline loops: CDR1 SGHVS, CDR2 FQNEAQ. The CDR3 nucleotides are TGTGCCAGCAGCTCCTATGGACTAGCGGGGAGAAGCGAGCAGTACTTC. This translates into CASSSYGLAGRSEQYF.

The chain is built from TRBV10-3 and TRBJ2-7, with a possible D match to TRBD2 (6 bases). This CDR3 spans 16 amino acids. Germline V gives CDR1 ENHRY, CDR2 SYGVKD. V lost 3 bases and J lost 0, with 15 bases in between. CDR3 sequence reads: CAISDPGTASSYEQYF. In nucleotides, the CDR3 is TGTGCCATCAGTGATCCCGGGACTGCGAGCTCCTACGAGCAGTACTTC.

CDR3 residues: CASSLLAGSYNEQFF. DNA of the CDR3: TGTGCCAGCAGTCTACTAGCGGGGAGTTACAATGAGCAGTTCTTC. The chain recombines TRBV6-4 with TRBJ2-1, with TRBD2 identical over 10 bases. Germline values: CDR1 MRHNA, CDR2 SNTAGT. Unmatched junction bases numbered 5, after V lost 5 bases and J lost 4 bases. There are 15 residues in the CDR3.

The chain uses TRBV5-1 and TRBJ2-7; D is perhaps TRBD1 (5 bases). V dropped 2 bases and J dropped 6 bases, with 9 bases sitting between them. Per the germline V gene, CDR1 is SGHRS and CDR2 is YFSETQ. The CDR3 has 12 residues. The CDR3 sequence is CASSLEGVEQYF. The CDR3 DNA reads TGCGCCAGCAGCTTAGAAGGGGTCGAGCAGTACTTC. Full variable domain (remainder filled in from reference TRBV5-1 and TRBJ2-7): KAGVTQTPRYLIKTRGQQVTLSCSPISGHRSVSWYQQTPGQGLQFLFEYFSETQRNKGNFPGRFSGRQFSNSRSEMNVSTLELGDSALYLCASSLEGVEQYFGPGTRLTVT.

In DNA, the CDR3 is TGTGCCAGCATGTTGGGCACAGGGGGCACTGAAGCTTTCTTT. Its protein is CASMLGTGGTEAFF. The chain employs TRBV6-5 and TRBJ1-1; 8 bases align to TRBD1. This CDR3 has 14 residues. The V gene end was trimmed by 7 bases and the J gene end by 4 bases; junction bases not matched to a gene: 8. CDR1 MNHEY and CDR2 SVGAGI come from the germline V gene.

The sample holds one count of this clone. V gene TRBV7-9 combines with J gene TRBJ1-1; D call uncertain. This CDR3 has 15 amino acids. CDR1 and CDR2 (germline): SEHNR, FQNEAQ (reference sequence). Trimming took off 5 bases at V and 3 bases at J, with 16 bases between the two ends. Here the CDR3 reads CASSPVLARDTEAFF. CDR3 DNA sequence: TGTGCCAGCAGCCCAGTTCTAGCACGGGACACTGAAGCTTTCTTT.